Listed here are 19 T cell receptor beta chains from one sample, sequenced in a study of PD-L1 blockade in urothelial cancer. Assay used: immunoSEQ multiplex PCR; TCRdb lists only in-frame clones, some missing. The sample consists of some 120,000 clones, about 89% of them appearing once. Time point reported: peripheral blood 6 weeks after treatment start. The specimen was PBMCs, collected around atezolizumab (anti-PD-L1) treatment. These receptors came from a man aged 60-69 years with urothelial cancer.

V usage is TRBV6-5 and J usage is TRBJ2-7; 11 bases are a match to TRBD2. V was pared by 6 bases and J by 3 bases, with 4 bases of the junction left unmatched. This CDR3 has 14 residues. Germline-derived CDR1 and CDR2 are MNHEY and SVGAGI. CDR3 loop: CASRPGLAVYEQYF. Here the CDR3 DNA reads TGTGCCAGCAGACCGGGACTAGCGGTCTACGAGCAGTACTTC.

The chain employs TRBV18 and TRBJ1-1, with 9 bases that match TRBD1. Germline CDR1 is KGHSH and CDR2 is LQKENI. This CDR3 comprises 16 residues. The V gene end was trimmed by 2 bases and the J gene end by 5 bases; junction bases not matched to a gene: 9. In nucleotides, the CDR3 is TGTGCCAGCTCACCAATCAATACCGGACAGGGGACTGAAGCTTTCTTT. Translating gives CASSPINTGQGTEAFF.

The V call is TRBV5-1, the J call TRBJ2-2; 10 nucleotides match TRBD2. V shed 5 bases, J shed 6 bases, and the junction held 10 bases outside the gene matches. CDR1 is SGHRS, CDR2 YFSETQ, per germline. The CDR3 loop spans 16 amino acids. The CDR3 reads CASRGGAGGPSGELFF. CDR3 nucleotide sequence: TGCGCCAGCAGGGGCGGAGCGGGAGGGCCGTCCGGGGAGCTGTTTTTT.

The CDR3 sequence: CARGANEQFF. CDR3 nucleotides: TGTGCCCGCGGGGCCAATGAGCAGTTCTTC. The chain joins TRBV2 to TRBJ2-1, with a possible D match to TRBD2 (6 bases). The CDR3 spans 10 residues. Trimming took off 11 bases at V and 6 bases at J, with 8 bases between the two ends. Germline CDR1 is SNHLY and CDR2 is FYNNEI.

The chain combines TRBV9 with TRBJ2-5, with 7 bases matching TRBD1. V shed 0 bases, J shed 1 base, and the junction held 3 bases outside the gene matches. The CDR3 consists of 15 residues. Germline CDR1 is SGDLS and CDR2 is YYNGEE. DNA of the CDR3: TGTGCCAGCAGCGTAGGGACAGGATCCCAAGAGACCCAGTACTTC. Translation gives CASSVGTGSQETQYF.

This chain links TRBV5-1 with TRBJ1-2; 11 nucleotides line up with TRBD1. Germline V lookup: CDR1 SGHRS, CDR2 YFSETQ. J was trimmed by 2 bases and V by 0 bases; bases with no gene match: 3. The CDR3 has 16 residues. CDR3: CASSLARDRGNYGYTF. The CDR3 nucleotides read TGCGCCAGCAGCTTGGCCAGGGACAGGGGGAACTATGGCTACACCTTC.

The genes are TRBV5-1 and TRBJ2-7; possibly TRBD2 for D (5 bases). Germline CDR1 and CDR2: SGHRS and YFSETQ. This CDR3 is built from 14 residues. V lost 0 bases to trimming and J lost 2 bases, with 9 bases between them. CDR3 residues: CASSLGGNTYEQYF. The CDR3 DNA reads TGCGCCAGCAGCTTGGGAGGGAACACCTACGAGCAGTACTTC.

The gene calls are TRBV29-1 and TRBJ1-1; D is possibly TRBD1 (6 bases). CDR3 length equals 13 residues. CDR1 is SQVTM and CDR2 is ANQGSEA in the germline V gene. The V end lost 5 bases, the J end lost 4 bases, and 14 bases lay between the germline ends. The CDR3, as DNA: TGCAGCGTTCTAGATGGGGGCTCCACTGAAGCTTTCTTT. It codes for CSVLDGGSTEAFF.

The V and J genes are TRBV4-3 and TRBJ2-1, with TRBD2 as a possible D gene (5 bases). CDR1 is LGHNA and CDR2 is YSLEER in the germline V gene. The CDR3 is made up of 17 amino acids. The V and J ends lost 1 base and 0 bases respectively, with 13 bases between them. CDR3 region: CASSQGRRSSSYNEQFF. CDR3 DNA: TGCGCCAGCAGCCAAGGGAGGCGCTCGAGCTCCTACAATGAGCAGTTCTTC.

V is TRBV11-2 and J is TRBJ1-1; D is undetermined. CDR3 size: 14 residues. Germline V gene data show CDR1 as SGHAT and CDR2 as FQNNGV. V was shortened by 2 bases and J by 0 bases, with 7 bases between the two germline ends. The CDR3 loop reads CASSLNGMNTEAFF. Written as DNA, the CDR3 is TGTGCCAGCAGCTTAAACGGTATGAACACTGAAGCTTTCTTT.

The rearrangement joins TRBV4-2 to TRBJ2-1; 10 bases are a match to TRBD2. Germline V CDR1 and CDR2: LGHNA, YNFKEQ. J lost 0 bases, V lost 4 bases, and 9 bases had no gene match. The CDR3 length is 18 residues. The CDR3 here is CASSRFLAGDPSYNEQFF. The CDR3 DNA is TGTGCCAGCAGCCGGTTCCTAGCGGGAGACCCCTCCTACAATGAGCAGTTCTTC.

The V gene is TRBV6-4, the J gene TRBJ2-1, with unresolved D. This CDR3 has 15 amino acids. Germline V gene data show CDR1 as MRHNA and CDR2 as SNTAGT. V lost 0 bases, J lost 7 bases, and 13 bases lay in between. CDR3 nucleotide sequence: TGTGCCAGCAGTGACTCGGGTGTGGGCGTAAATGAGCAGTTCTTC. It encodes CASSDSGVGVNEQFF.

The rearrangement joins TRBV11-2 to TRBJ2-3, with 7 positions matching TRBD1. V trimming: 0 bases; J trimming: 4 bases; junction bases outside the gene matches: 4. The germline gives CDR1 SGHAT, CDR2 FQNNGV. CDR3 length: 15 residues. The CDR3 bases are TGTGCCAGCAGCTTAGATAGGGGGCGGGCAGATACGCAGTATTTT. This gives the protein CASSLDRGRADTQYF.

With respect to this clone: One junction end does not reproduce the germline sequence, and a read error may be involved. The genes are TRBV7-7 and TRBJ2-5, with D possibly being TRBD2 (5 bases). Per germline, CDR1 SSHAT and CDR2 FNYEAQ (reference sequence). The CDR3 totals 14 residues. The CDR3 DNA reads TGTGCTAGCAGCTTAGGAACTAGCCAAGAGACCCAGTACTTC. It encodes CASSLGTSQETQYF.

The chain employs TRBV19 and TRBJ2-1; 11 bases agree with TRBD2. The trim removed 5 bases at V and 6 bases at J, leaving 6 bases unmatched. Looked up from germline, CDR1 is LNHDA and CDR2 is SQIVND (reference sequence). The CDR3 spans 15 residues. The CDR3 DNA reads as TGTGCCAGTAGTCCTAGCGGGAGGCCGCGCAATGAGCAGTTCTTC. Residues: CASSPSGRPRNEQFF. Based on the CDR3 plus reference TRBV19 and TRBJ2-1, the full variable domain is DGGITQSPKYLFRKEGQNVTLSCEQNLNHDAMYWYRQDPGQGLRLIYYSQIVNDFQKGDIAEGYSVSREKKESFPLTVTSAQKNPTAFYLCASSPSGRPRNEQFFGPGTRLTVL.

V and J are TRBV10-2 and TRBJ1-2, with 9 bases aligning to TRBD1. Germline values: CDR1 WSHSY, CDR2 SAAADI. The CDR3 totals 16 residues. Losses at the gene ends were 2 bases for V and 4 bases for J; bases not matched to a gene: 8. DNA for the CDR3: TGCGCCAGCAGTGAGCACGGACAGGGGAGCTTCTATGGCTACACCTTC. It codes for CASSEHGQGSFYGYTF.

The chain is built from TRBV28 and TRBJ1-5; D is undetermined. In germline, CDR1 is MDHEN, CDR2 SYDVKM. The V gene lost 2 bases and the J gene lost 11 bases, with 19 bases spanning the gap. This CDR3 has 15 residues. The CDR3 sequence: CASSLTVSPARSQHF. The DNA for the CDR3 is TGTGCCAGCAGTTTAACGGTCAGTCCCGCGAGGTCCCAGCATTTT.

J is TRBJ2-1 and V is TRBV28; 10 nucleotides align to TRBD2. CDR3 size: 13 residues. V was pared by 8 bases and J by 8 bases, with 6 bases of the junction left unmatched. The germline V gene encodes CDR1 MDHEN and CDR2 SYDVKM. CDR3 bases: TGTGCCAGCGTAAGCGGGGGGGCCCATGAGCAGTTCTTC. Translation gives CASVSGGAHEQFF.

This clone was detected only a few times. CDR3 sequence (DNA): TGTGCCAGCTCACCGGACAGGGAAGGCTACACCTTC. It translates to CASSPDREGYTF. The V call is TRBV18, the J call TRBJ1-2; 8 bases fit TRBD1. Looked up from germline, CDR1 is KGHSH and CDR2 is LQKENI. V was clipped by 3 bases and J by 8 bases; unmatched bases: 2. CDR3 length equals 12 residues.